The T cell receptor (beta chain) described here comes from a study of PD-L1 blockade in urothelial cancer. Study context: Analysis of the blood was performed 3 weeks (second dose) and 6 weeks after treatment start. T cells were recovered from blood samples at a median of around 150,000.

Regarding the study as a whole: Pretreatment clonality of the blood TCR repertoire below the median was predictive of superior survival.

TCRdb keeps only in-frame clones here, not all; method: immunoSEQ multiplex PCR. The data show approximately 90,000 clones, 84% seen once. The sample holds one count of this clone. Its antigen is currently unknown. Germline CDR1 and CDR2: MNHEY and SMNVEV (reference sequence). Trimming shortened V by 1 base and J by 2 bases, and 11 bases separated the two germline ends. This CDR3 is built from 16 residues. Stated time point: pretreatment peripheral blood. The V call is TRBV27, the J call TRBJ2-2; the D is unclear. The TCR was taken from a man aged 60-69 years with urothelial cancer. The material sequenced was PBMCs, taken around atezolizumab (anti-PD-L1) treatment. The CDR3 region is CASSLYGSLNTGELFF. DNA for the CDR3: TGTGCCAGCAGTTTATACGGGTCCCTTAACACCGGGGAGCTGTTTTTT.